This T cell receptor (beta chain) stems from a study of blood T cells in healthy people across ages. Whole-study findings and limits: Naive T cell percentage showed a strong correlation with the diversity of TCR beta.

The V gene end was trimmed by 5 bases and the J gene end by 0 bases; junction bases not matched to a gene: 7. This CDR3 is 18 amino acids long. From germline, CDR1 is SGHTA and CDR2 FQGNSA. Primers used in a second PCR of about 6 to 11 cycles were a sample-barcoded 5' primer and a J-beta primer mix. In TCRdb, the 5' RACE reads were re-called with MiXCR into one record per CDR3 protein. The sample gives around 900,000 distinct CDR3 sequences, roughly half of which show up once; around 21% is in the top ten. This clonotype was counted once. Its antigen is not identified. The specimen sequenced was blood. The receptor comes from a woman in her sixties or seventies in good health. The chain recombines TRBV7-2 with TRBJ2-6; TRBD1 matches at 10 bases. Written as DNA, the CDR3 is TGTGCCAGCAGCCCCTGGACAGGGGGAGGCTCTGGGGCCAACGTCCTGACTTTC. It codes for CASSPWTGGGSGANVLTF.